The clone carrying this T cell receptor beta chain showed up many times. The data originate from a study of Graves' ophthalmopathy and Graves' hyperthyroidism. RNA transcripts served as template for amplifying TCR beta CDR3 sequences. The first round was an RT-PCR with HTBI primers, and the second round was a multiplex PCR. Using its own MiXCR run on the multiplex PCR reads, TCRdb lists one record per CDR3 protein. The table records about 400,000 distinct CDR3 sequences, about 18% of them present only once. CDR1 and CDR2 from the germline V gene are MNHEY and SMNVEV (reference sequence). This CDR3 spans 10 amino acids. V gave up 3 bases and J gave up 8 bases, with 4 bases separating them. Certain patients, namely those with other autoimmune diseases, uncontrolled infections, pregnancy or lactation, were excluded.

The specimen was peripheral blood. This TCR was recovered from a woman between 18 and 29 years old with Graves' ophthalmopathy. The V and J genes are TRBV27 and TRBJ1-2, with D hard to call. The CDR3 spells CASSLKGYTF. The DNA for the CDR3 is TGTGCCAGCAGTTTGAAAGGCTACACCTTC.